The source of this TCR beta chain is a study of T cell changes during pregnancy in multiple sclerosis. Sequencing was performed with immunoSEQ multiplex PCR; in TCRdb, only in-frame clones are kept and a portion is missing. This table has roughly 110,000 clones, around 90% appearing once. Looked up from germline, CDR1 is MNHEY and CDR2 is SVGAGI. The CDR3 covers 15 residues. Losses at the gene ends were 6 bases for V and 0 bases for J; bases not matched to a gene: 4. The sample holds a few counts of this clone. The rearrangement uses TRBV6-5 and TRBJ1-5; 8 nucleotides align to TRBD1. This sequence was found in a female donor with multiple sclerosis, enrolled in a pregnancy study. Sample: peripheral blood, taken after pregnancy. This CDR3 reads CASRETGASNQPQHF. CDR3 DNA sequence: TGTGCCAGCAGGGAGACAGGGGCTAGCAATCAGCCCCAGCATTTT.